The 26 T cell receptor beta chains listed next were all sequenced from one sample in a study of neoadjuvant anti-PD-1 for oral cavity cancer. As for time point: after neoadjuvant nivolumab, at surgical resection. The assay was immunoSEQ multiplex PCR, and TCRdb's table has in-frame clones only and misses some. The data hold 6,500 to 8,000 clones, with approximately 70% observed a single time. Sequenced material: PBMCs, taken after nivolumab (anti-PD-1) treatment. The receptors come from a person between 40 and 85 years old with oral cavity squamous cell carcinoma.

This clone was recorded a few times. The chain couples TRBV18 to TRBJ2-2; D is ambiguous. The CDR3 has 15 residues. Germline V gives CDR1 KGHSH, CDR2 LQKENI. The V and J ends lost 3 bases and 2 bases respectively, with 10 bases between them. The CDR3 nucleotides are TGTGCCAGCTCACCTTCTAACCTTAACACCGGGGAGCTGTTTTTT. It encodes CASSPSNLNTGELFF.

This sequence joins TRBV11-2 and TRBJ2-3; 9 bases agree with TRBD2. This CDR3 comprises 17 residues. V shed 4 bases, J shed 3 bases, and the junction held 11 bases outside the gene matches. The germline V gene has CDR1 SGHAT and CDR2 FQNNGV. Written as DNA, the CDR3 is TGTGCCAGCAGCTCGGATTCAGCGGGGGGAGGGACAGATACGCAGTATTTT. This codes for CASSSDSAGGGTDTQYF.

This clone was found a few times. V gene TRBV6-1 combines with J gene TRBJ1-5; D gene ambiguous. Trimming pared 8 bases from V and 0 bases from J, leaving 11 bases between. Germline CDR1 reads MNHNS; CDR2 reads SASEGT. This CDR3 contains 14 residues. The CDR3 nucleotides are TGTGCCAGCGCCGGGTTACTTAGCAATCAGCCCCAGCATTTT. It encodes CASAGLLSNQPQHF.

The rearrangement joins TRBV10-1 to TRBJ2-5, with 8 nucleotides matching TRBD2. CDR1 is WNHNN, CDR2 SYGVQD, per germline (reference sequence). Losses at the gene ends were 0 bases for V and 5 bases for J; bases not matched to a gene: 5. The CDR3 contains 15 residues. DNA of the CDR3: TGCGCCAGCAGTGAGTCCACTAGCGGAGGGGAGACCCAGTACTTC. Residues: CASSESTSGGETQYF.

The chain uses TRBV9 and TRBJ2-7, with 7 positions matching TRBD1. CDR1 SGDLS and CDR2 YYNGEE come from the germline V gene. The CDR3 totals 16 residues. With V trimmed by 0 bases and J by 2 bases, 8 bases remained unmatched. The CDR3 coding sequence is TGTGCCAGCAGCGTAGGTGACAGGGCATCTACCTACGAGCAGTACTTC. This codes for CASSVGDRASTYEQYF.

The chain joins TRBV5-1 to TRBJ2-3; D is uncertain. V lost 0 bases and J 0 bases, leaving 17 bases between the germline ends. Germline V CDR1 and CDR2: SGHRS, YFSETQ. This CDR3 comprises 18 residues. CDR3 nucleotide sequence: TGCGCCAGCAGCTTGGGGCGGAGTCCGCCTTCTAGCACAGATACGCAGTATTTT. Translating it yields CASSLGRSPPSSTDTQYF.

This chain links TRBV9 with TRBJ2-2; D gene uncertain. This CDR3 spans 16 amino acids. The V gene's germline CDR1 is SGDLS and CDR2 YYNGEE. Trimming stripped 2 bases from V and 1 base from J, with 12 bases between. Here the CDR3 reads CASSVRVRGNTGELFF. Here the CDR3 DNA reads TGTGCCAGCAGCGTCCGGGTTAGAGGGAACACCGGGGAGCTGTTTTTT.

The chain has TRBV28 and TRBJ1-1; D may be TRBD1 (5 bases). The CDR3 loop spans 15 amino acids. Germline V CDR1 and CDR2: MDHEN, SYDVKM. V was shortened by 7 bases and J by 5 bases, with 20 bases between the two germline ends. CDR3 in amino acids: CASNHFGAGRTEAFF. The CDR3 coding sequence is TGTGCCAGCAATCACTTCGGGGCGGGTAGGACTGAAGCTTTCTTT.

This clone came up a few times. The CDR3 is CASSLDRANEKLFF. The CDR3 nucleotides read TGTGCCAGCAGCTTGGACAGGGCTAATGAAAAACTGTTTTTT. The chain links TRBV5-4 to TRBJ1-4; possibly TRBD1 for D (6 bases). The germline V gene has CDR1 SGHNT and CDR2 YYREEE (reference sequence). The CDR3 has 14 residues. The ends were cut back, 0 bases at V and 3 bases at J, with 6 bases in the middle.

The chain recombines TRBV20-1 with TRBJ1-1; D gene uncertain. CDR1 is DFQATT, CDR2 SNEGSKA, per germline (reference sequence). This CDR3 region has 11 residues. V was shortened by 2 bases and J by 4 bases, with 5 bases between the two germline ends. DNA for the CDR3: TGCAGTGCTAGACAGCTCACTGAAGCTTTCTTT. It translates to CSARQLTEAFF.

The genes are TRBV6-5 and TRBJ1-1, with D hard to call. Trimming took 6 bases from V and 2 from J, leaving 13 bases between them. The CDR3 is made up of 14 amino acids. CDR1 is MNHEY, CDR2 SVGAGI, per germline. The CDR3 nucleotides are TGTGCCAGCAGGACGACGATAAGAAACACTGAAGCTTTCTTT. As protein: CASRTTIRNTEAFF.

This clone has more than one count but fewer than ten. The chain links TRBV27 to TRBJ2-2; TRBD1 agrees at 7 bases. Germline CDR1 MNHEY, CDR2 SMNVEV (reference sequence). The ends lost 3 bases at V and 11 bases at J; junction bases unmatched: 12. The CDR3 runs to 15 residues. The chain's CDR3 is CASSFTITGVGELFF. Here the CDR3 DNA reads TGTGCCAGCAGTTTTACGATTACAGGGGTGGGCGAGCTGTTTTTT.

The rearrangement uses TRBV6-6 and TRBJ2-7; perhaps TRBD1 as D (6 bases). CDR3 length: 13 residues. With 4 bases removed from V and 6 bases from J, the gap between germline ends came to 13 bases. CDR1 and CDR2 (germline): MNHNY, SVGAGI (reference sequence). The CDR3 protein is CASSSTQGSEQYF. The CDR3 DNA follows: TGTGCCAGCAGTTCCACACAGGGTTCCGAGCAGTACTTC.

The CDR3 here is CASSYQGAEEKLFF. CDR3 DNA sequence: TGCGCCAGCAGCTACCAGGGGGCAGAAGAAAAACTGTTTTTT. The chain is built from TRBV5-1 and TRBJ1-4; 8 nucleotides line up with TRBD1. Germline CDR1 is SGHRS and CDR2 is YFSETQ. After removal of 3 bases from V and 8 bases from J, the junction contained 6 bases not matched to a gene. The CDR3 covers 14 residues.

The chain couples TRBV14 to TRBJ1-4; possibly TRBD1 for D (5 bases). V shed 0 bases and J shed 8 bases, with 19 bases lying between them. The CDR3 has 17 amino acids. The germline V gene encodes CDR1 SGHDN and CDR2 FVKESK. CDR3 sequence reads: CASSQDRARAGGEKLFF. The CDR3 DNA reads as TGTGCCAGCAGCCAAGATCGGGCCAGGGCAGGCGGGGAAAAACTGTTTTTT.

As DNA, the CDR3 is TGTGCCAGCTCATCCTATCCATCGGGAGTCTACAATGAGCAGTTCTTC. Translating gives CASSSYPSGVYNEQFF. The gene calls are TRBV18 and TRBJ2-1, with D possibly TRBD2 on 6 matching bases. The CDR3 contains 16 residues. Trimming took 5 bases from V and 3 from J, leaving 17 bases between them. Germline assignment: CDR1 KGHSH and CDR2 LQKENI.

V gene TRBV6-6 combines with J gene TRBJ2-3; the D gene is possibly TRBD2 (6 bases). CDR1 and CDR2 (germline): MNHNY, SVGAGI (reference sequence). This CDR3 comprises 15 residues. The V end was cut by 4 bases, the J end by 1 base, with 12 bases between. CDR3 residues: CASSLPGEGTDTQYF. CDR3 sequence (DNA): TGTGCCAGCAGTTTGCCTGGGGAGGGCACAGATACGCAGTATTTT.

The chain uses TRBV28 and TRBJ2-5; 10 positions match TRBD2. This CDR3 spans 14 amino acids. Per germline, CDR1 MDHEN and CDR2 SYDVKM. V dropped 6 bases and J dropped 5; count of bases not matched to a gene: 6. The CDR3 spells CASSILAGRETQYF. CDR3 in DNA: TGTGCCAGCAGCATACTAGCGGGGCGGGAGACCCAGTACTTC.

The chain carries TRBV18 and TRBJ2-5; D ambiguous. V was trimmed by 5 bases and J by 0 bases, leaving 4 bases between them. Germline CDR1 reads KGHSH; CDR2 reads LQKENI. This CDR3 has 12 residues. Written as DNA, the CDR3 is TGTGCCAGCTCAGTGTACCAAGAGACCCAGTACTTC. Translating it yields CASSVYQETQYF.

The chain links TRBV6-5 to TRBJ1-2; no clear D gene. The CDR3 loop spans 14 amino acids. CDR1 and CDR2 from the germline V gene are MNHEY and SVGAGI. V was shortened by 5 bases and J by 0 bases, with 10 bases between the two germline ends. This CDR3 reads CASSRQDSNYGYTF. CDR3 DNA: TGTGCCAGCAGTCGTCAGGACTCTAACTATGGCTACACCTTC.

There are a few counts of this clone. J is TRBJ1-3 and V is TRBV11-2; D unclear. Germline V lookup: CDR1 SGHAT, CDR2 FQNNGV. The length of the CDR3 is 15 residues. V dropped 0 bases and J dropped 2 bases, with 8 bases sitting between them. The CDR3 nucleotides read TGTGCCAGCAGCTTAGAGGGGTATCCTGGAAACACCATATATTTT. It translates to CASSLEGYPGNTIYF.

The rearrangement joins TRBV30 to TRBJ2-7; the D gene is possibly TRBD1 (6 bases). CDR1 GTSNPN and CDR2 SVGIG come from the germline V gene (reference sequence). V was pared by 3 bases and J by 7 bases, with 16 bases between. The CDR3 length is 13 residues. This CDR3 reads CAWRDRTMREQYF. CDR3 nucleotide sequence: TGTGCCTGGAGGGACAGAACTATGAGGGAGCAGTACTTC. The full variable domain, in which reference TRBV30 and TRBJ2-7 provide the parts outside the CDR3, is SQTIHQWPATLVQPVGSPLSLECTVEGTSNPNLYWYRQAAGRGLQLLFYSVGIGQISSEVPQNLSASRPQDRQFILSSKKLLLSDSGFYLCAWRDRTMREQYFGPGTRLTVT.

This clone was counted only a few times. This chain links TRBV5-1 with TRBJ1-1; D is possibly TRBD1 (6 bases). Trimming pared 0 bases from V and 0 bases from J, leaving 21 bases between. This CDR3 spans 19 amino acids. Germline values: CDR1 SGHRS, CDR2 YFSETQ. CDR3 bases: TGCGCCAGCAGCTTGGCCGGCGCCGTTGGCAGGGGCATGAACACTGAAGCTTTCTTT. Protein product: CASSLAGAVGRGMNTEAFF.

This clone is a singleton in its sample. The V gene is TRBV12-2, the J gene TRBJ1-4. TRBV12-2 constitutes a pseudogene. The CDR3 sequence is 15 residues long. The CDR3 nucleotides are TGTGCAAGTCGCTTAGACCGCGCAACTAATGAAAAACTGTTTTTT. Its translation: CASRLDRATNEKLFF.

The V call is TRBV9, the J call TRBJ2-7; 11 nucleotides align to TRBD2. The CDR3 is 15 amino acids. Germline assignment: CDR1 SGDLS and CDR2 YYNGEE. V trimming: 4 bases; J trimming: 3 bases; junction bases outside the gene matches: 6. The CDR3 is CASSPPSGGYYEQYF. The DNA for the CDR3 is TGTGCCAGCAGCCCCCCTAGCGGGGGGTACTACGAGCAGTACTTC.

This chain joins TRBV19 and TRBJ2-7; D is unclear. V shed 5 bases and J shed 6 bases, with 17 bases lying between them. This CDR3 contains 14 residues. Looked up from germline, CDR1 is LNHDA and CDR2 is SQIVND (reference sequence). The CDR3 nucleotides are TGTGCCAGTAGTCCCCAGAAAGACATGACCGAGCAGTACTTC. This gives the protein CASSPQKDMTEQYF.